Described below is a single TCR beta chain sequence and its context. Only in-frame clones appear in the TCRdb table, and some are missing; sequencing was by immunoSEQ multiplex PCR. The profile shows hundreds of thousands of clones, about 90% of them singletons. This entry is derived from a study of blood T cell repertoires in COVID-19. In assigning cohorts, the study relied on participant-reported clinical history. Donors in Cohort 3 counted as recovered after two negative PCRs, clearance, or symptom resolution. The clonotype originates from a woman in her 30s who had recovered from COVID-19. The specimen sequenced was PBMCs or T cells enriched from blood (not recorded which).

The CDR3 protein is CASSLAGGGEAFF. CDR3 DNA: TGTGCCAGCAGCTTGGCCGGAGGAGGAGAAGCTTTCTTT. The V and J genes are TRBV5-6 and TRBJ1-1; D is uncertain. Germline V gene data show CDR1 as SGHDT and CDR2 as YYEEEE. This CDR3 contains 13 residues. The V end lost 0 bases, the J end lost 8 bases, and 11 bases lay between the germline ends.